Following are 26 T cell receptor beta chains from one sample sequenced in a study of Ad26.COV2.S vaccination and SARS-CoV-2 variants. The data were produced by immunoSEQ multiplex PCR, yet TCRdb's version contains in-frame clones alone and is incomplete. The profile shows about 350,000 clones, around 88% of them singletons. Treatment noted: roughly 19 received Ad26.COV2.S at low or high dose, single or two shots; a few received placebo; per-sample allocation not given. After the first vaccine or placebo injection, samples were drawn on day 63. Sample: peripheral blood, taken in a trial of Ad26.COV2.S vaccine versus placebo. The receptors stem from a person aged 18-60 years who received the Ad26.COV2.S COVID-19 vaccine or a placebo.

This chain joins TRBV5-6 and TRBJ2-6; the D is unclear. Trimming stripped 3 bases from V and 0 bases from J, with 7 bases between. From germline, CDR1 is SGHDT and CDR2 YYEEEE. CDR3 length: 15 residues. CDR3 DNA: TGTGCCAGCAGCTCCTGGTTCTCTGGGGCCAACGTCCTGACTTTC. Protein product: CASSSWFSGANVLTF.

V usage is TRBV6-2 or TRBV6-3 and J usage is TRBJ2-5; D uncertain. The CDR3 totals 13 residues. V was clipped by 6 bases and J by 5 bases, with 13 bases between them. Per the germline V gene, CDR1 is MNHEY and CDR2 is SVGEGT. The CDR3 bases are TGTGCCAGCAGCCGCCCGATGGGGGAGACCCAGTACTTC. Amino acids: CASSRPMGETQYF.

CDR3: CSARSYNEQFF. The DNA for the CDR3 is TGCAGTGCCCGCTCCTACAATGAGCAGTTCTTC. The V gene is TRBV20-1, the J gene TRBJ2-1; D gene ambiguous. V gave up 6 bases and J gave up 0 bases, with 3 bases separating them. The CDR3 length is 11 residues. Germline V gene sequence: CDR1 DFQATT, CDR2 SNEGSKA (reference sequence).

The chain combines TRBV11-2 with TRBJ2-5, with D perhaps TRBD2 (6 bases). The V and J ends lost 5 bases and 5 bases respectively, with 12 bases between them. This CDR3 has 13 residues. The germline gives CDR1 SGHAT, CDR2 FQNNGV. The CDR3 region has the DNA TGTGCCAGCAGCCCGCCGGAGGGGGAGACCCAGTACTTC. Translated: CASSPPEGETQYF.

V gene TRBV5-1 combines with J gene TRBJ2-7; 11 bases are a match to TRBD2. J gave up 2 bases and V 4 bases, and 8 bases lay outside the gene matches. CDR1 and CDR2 (germline): SGHRS, YFSETQ. The CDR3 has 16 amino acids. CDR3: CASSPSGLAEAYEQYF. CDR3 sequence (DNA): TGCGCCAGCAGCCCTTCGGGACTAGCGGAAGCCTACGAGCAGTACTTC. The entire variable domain, with the rest obtained from reference TRBV5-1 and TRBJ2-7, is as follows: KAGVTQTPRYLIKTRGQQVTLSCSPISGHRSVSWYQQTPGQGLQFLFEYFSETQRNKGNFPGRFSGRQFSNSRSEMNVSTLELGDSALYLCASSPSGLAEAYEQYFGPGTRLTVT.

The CDR3 region has the DNA TGTGCCAGTAGTGCCAGACTAGCGGGGAACACAGATACGCAGTATTTT. Translating gives CASSARLAGNTDTQYF. The chain combines TRBV19 with TRBJ2-3; 11 bases match TRBD2. Germline-derived CDR1 and CDR2 are LNHDA and SQIVND (reference sequence). The CDR3 totals 16 residues. Trimming took 5 bases from V and 2 from J; bases not matched to a gene: 6.

V and J are TRBV5-1 and TRBJ1-1; unclear D gene. Trimming took off 0 bases at V and 5 bases at J, with 11 bases between the two ends. The CDR3 runs 14 residues. Germline CDR1 reads SGHRS; CDR2 reads YFSETQ. CDR3 in DNA: TGCGCCAGCAGCTTGGGGTCGGGCGAGACTGAAGCTTTCTTT. Protein sequence: CASSLGSGETEAFF.

DNA for the CDR3: TGTGCCAGCAGTCGTGCCTACAATGAGCAGTTCTTC. Its protein is CASSRAYNEQFF. The chain joins TRBV12-3 or TRBV12-4 to TRBJ2-1; no reliable D call. The length of the CDR3 is 12 residues. V gave up 5 bases and J gave up 2 bases, with 4 bases separating them.

This rearrangement joins TRBV5-4 to TRBJ2-3; D perhaps matches TRBD1 (5 bases). The CDR3 is made up of 13 amino acids. Between the trimmed V and J ends, which lost 4 bases and 6 bases, there was a span of 12 bases. Germline values: CDR1 SGHNT, CDR2 YYREEE (reference sequence). CDR3 DNA sequence: TGTGCCAGCAGCCTGGTCAGGGATGATACGCAGTATTTT. Translated, it gives CASSLVRDDTQYF.

This clone was seen a handful of times. For the CDR3, the DNA is TGTGCCAGCAGCCATTTCAGGTCACCCCTCCACTTT. Amino acids: CASSHFRSPLHF. The genes are TRBV3-1 (or the pseudogene TRBV3-2) and TRBJ1-6; no clear D gene. There are 12 residues in the CDR3. Trimming left V 3 bases short and J 10 bases short, with 7 bases between. Germline CDR1 is LGHDT and CDR2 is YNNKEL (reference sequence).

The V call is TRBV5-1, the J call TRBJ2-5; possible D gene TRBD2, 5 bases. The V gene lost 5 bases and the J gene lost 3 bases, with 14 bases spanning the gap. Germline V gives CDR1 SGHRS, CDR2 YFSETQ. The CDR3 has 14 amino acids. This CDR3 reads CASRRVDPKETQYF. CDR3 nucleotide sequence: TGCGCCAGCAGGAGGGTGGACCCCAAAGAGACCCAGTACTTC.

This clone was found a few times. CDR3 region: CASSWRTGGAYEQYF. CDR3 in DNA: TGCGCCAGCAGCTGGAGGACAGGGGGCGCCTACGAGCAGTACTTC. This chain joins TRBV5-1 and TRBJ2-7, with 11 bases fitting TRBD1. Germline V gene data show CDR1 as SGHRS and CDR2 as YFSETQ. The CDR3 sequence is 15 residues long. Trimming took 3 bases from V and 2 from J; bases not matched to a gene: 4.

The chain links TRBV5-6 to TRBJ1-1, with D possibly matching TRBD1 (6 bases). CDR3 length: 13 residues. V lost 2 bases to trimming and J lost 4 bases, with 9 bases between them. The germline CDR1 and CDR2 sequences are SGHDT and YYEEEE. CDR3 protein: CASSFTGFTEAFF. The CDR3 DNA reads as TGTGCCAGCAGCTTCACAGGGTTCACTGAAGCTTTCTTT. Combining the CDR3 with reference TRBV5-6 and TRBJ1-1 gives the whole variable domain DAGVTQSPTHLIKTRGQQVTLRCSPKSGHDTVSWYQQALGQGPQFIFQYYEEEERQRGNFPDRFSGHQFPNYSSELNVNALLLGDSALYLCASSFTGFTEAFFGQGTRLTVV.

This clone was seen a few times. CDR3 sequence: CASSSFAAEKLFF. The CDR3 DNA reads TGTGCCAGCAGTTCCTTCGCTGCGGAAAAACTGTTTTTT. The V call is TRBV6-2 or TRBV6-3, the J call TRBJ1-4; D ambiguous. Trimming stripped 4 bases from V and 8 bases from J, with 11 bases between. CDR1 is MNHEY and CDR2 is SVGEGT in the germline V gene. The CDR3 is made up of 13 amino acids.

The rearrangement uses TRBV19 and TRBJ1-1; the match to TRBD1 covers 7 bases. V trimming: 6 bases; J trimming: 1 base; junction bases outside the gene matches: 5. Germline lookup yields CDR1 LNHDA and CDR2 SQIVND (reference sequence). The CDR3 contains 14 residues. The CDR3 coding sequence is TGTGCCAGTAGACGGGACAGCCAGAACACTGAAGCTTTCTTT. It codes for CASRRDSQNTEAFF.

The V gene is TRBV11-2, the J gene TRBJ1-6; 9 bases are shared with TRBD1. Trimming cost V 5 bases and J 9 bases; bases outside gene matches: 8. CDR1 SGHAT and CDR2 FQNNGV come from the germline V gene. The CDR3 totals 15 residues. CDR3 in amino acids: CASSLRTGVRSPLHF. CDR3 bases: TGTGCCAGCAGCCTCCGGACAGGGGTACGTTCACCCCTCCACTTT.

The rearrangement uses TRBV7-2 and TRBJ1-5, with 7 bases that match TRBD1. The J segment lost 7 bases and the V segment lost 0 bases, leaving 9 bases of the junction unmatched. The germline gives CDR1 SGHTA, CDR2 FQGNSA. There are 16 residues in the CDR3. CDR3 nucleotide sequence: TGTGCCAGCAGCTTAGCAGATCAGGGGGTTAGGCAGCCCCAGCATTTT. It specifies CASSLADQGVRQPQHF.

J is TRBJ2-1 and V is TRBV6-5; 8 nucleotides line up with TRBD1. V shed 6 bases and J 4 bases; nucleotides not matched to a gene: 5. This CDR3 has 14 amino acids. CDR1 and CDR2 from the germline V gene are MNHEY and SVGAGI. The CDR3 loop reads CASRRDRGYNEQFF. Here the CDR3 DNA reads TGTGCCAGCAGGAGAGACAGGGGATACAATGAGCAGTTCTTC.

The CDR3 DNA reads as TGCGCCAGCAGCCAGGCCGACAGGGTCTATGGCTACACCTTC. This translates into CASSQADRVYGYTF. This rearrangement joins TRBV4-1 to TRBJ1-2; 7 nucleotides line up with TRBD1. CDR3 length equals 14 residues. Germline V gives CDR1 MGHRA, CDR2 YSYEKL. V was pared by 3 bases and J by 4 bases, with 5 bases of the junction left unmatched.

This chain links TRBV18 with TRBJ1-3; D is undetermined. Germline CDR1 reads KGHSH; CDR2 reads LQKENI. V lost 3 bases, J lost 0 bases, and 9 bases lay in between. The CDR3 spans 15 residues. The CDR3 loop is CASSPTSSSGNTIYF. In DNA form, the CDR3 reads TGTGCCAGCTCACCGACATCGAGCTCTGGAAACACCATATATTTT. Drawing the rest from reference TRBV18 and TRBJ1-3, the complete variable domain is NAGVMQNPRHLVRRRGQEARLRCSPMKGHSHVYWYRQLPEEGLKFMVYLQKENIIDESGMPKERFSAEFPKEGPSILRIQQVVRGDSAAYFCASSPTSSSGNTIYFGEGSWLTVV.

V is TRBV4-1 and J is TRBJ2-1; 15 nucleotides agree with TRBD2. The CDR3 is 16 amino acids. Trimming took 2 bases from V and 9 from J; bases not matched to a gene: 5. CDR1 and CDR2 from the germline V gene are MGHRA and YSYEKL. The CDR3 DNA sequence: TGCGCCAGCAGCCAAAGGACTAGCGGGAGGGCCACTGAGCAGTTCTTC. It yields the protein CASSQRTSGRATEQFF.

The chain recombines TRBV30 with TRBJ1-1; possible D gene TRBD1, 5 bases. The CDR3 extends over 16 amino acids. The germline gives CDR1 GTSNPN, CDR2 SVGIG (reference sequence). The V end lost 2 bases, the J end lost 5 bases, and 21 bases lay between the germline ends. The CDR3 reads CAWSPLWRGRGTEAFF. CDR3 nucleotide sequence: TGTGCCTGGAGTCCCCTGTGGCGGGGCCGGGGGACTGAAGCTTTCTTT.

The gene calls are TRBV10-3 and TRBJ2-3; 7 bases are a match to TRBD2. Germline-derived CDR1 and CDR2 are ENHRY and SYGVKD. V was clipped by 6 bases and J by 5 bases; unmatched bases: 5. This CDR3 region has 13 residues. The chain's CDR3 is CAIRSGNRDTQYF. CDR3 nucleotide sequence: TGTGCCATCAGGAGCGGGAATAGAGATACGCAGTATTTT.

This clone was observed a single time. J is TRBJ2-2 and V is TRBV27; TRBD2 is a possible D gene (6 bases). The CDR3 length is 17 residues. CDR1 and CDR2 (germline): MNHEY, SMNVEV (reference sequence). Deletions cut 3 bases from V and 5 bases from J, with 19 bases between. The CDR3 is CASSLSGPGEGTGELFF. Written as DNA, the CDR3 is TGTGCCAGCAGTTTGAGCGGGCCCGGGGAAGGTACCGGGGAGCTGTTTTTT.

The V and J genes are TRBV4-2 and TRBJ1-1, with D perhaps TRBD1 (5 bases). This CDR3 comprises 16 residues. V was trimmed by 0 bases and J by 2 bases, leaving 13 bases between them. Germline CDR1 reads LGHNA; CDR2 reads YNFKEQ. CDR3 sequence reads: CASSQERGARNTEAFF. The CDR3 bases are TGTGCCAGCAGCCAAGAACGCGGGGCTAGAAACACTGAAGCTTTCTTT.

The genes are TRBV7-9 and TRBJ2-1, with 7 bases lining up with TRBD2. CDR1 is SEHNR, CDR2 FQNEAQ, per germline (reference sequence). V lost 6 bases, J lost 5 bases, and 10 bases stayed unmatched. The CDR3 runs to 15 residues. Here the CDR3 DNA reads TGTGCCAGCAGGGAACTAGCGCGGAGTGACAATGAGCAGTTCTTC. This gives the protein CASRELARSDNEQFF. Supplemented by reference TRBV7-9 and TRBJ2-1, the full variable domain reads DTGVSQNPRHKITKRGQNVTFRCDPISEHNRLYWYRQTLGQGPEFLTYFQNEAQLEKSRLLSDRFSAERPKGSFSTLEIQRTEQGDSAMYLCASRELARSDNEQFFGPGTRLTVL.